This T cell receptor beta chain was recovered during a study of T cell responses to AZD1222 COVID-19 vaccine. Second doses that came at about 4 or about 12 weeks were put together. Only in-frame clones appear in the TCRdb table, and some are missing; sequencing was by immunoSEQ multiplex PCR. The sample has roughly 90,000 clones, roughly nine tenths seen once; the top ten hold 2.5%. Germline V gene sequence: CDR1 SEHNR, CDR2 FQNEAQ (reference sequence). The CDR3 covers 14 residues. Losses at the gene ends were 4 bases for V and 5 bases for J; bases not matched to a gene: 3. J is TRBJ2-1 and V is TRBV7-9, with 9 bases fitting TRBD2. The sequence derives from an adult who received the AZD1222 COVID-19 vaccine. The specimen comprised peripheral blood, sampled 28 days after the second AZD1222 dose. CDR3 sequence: CASSSSGAHNEQFF. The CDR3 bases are TGTGCCAGCAGCTCTAGCGGGGCTCACAATGAGCAGTTCTTC.